This T cell receptor (beta chain) derives from a study of cytomegalovirus exposure and HLA in healthy donors. PCR involved 60 Vbeta and 13 Jbeta primers. Data came from immunoSEQ multiplex PCR; TCRdb stores just in-frame clones and leaves some out. This table holds fewer than 250,000 clones, around four fifths found once. From germline, CDR1 is MNHEY and CDR2 SMNVEV (reference sequence). This CDR3 has 13 amino acids. V was shortened by 7 bases and J by 6 bases, with 13 bases between the two germline ends. V usage is TRBV27 and J usage is TRBJ1-5; D unresolved. The specimen was PBMCs. The TCR was taken from a boy aged 2 to 10 in good health and CMV-seronegative. CDR3 in amino acids: CASTPAAGQPQHF. The CDR3 nucleotides read TGTGCCAGCACCCCGGCGGCTGGTCAGCCCCAGCATTTT.